The 4 T cell receptor beta chains presented below share a single source sample, sequenced in a study of Tregs in tolerant kidney transplant recipients. Using immunoSEQ multiplex PCR, the repertoire was profiled, and TCRdb retains in-frame clones only, with some absent. Of around 120,000 clones in the sample, roughly 92% were seen once. The specimen sequenced was CD4+ T cells from blood. The receptors shown here come from a human donor in good health.

The chain links TRBV5-1 to TRBJ1-2; D might be TRBD1 (6 bases). Per germline, CDR1 SGHRS and CDR2 YFSETQ. Deletions cut 5 bases from V and 4 bases from J, with 9 bases between. This CDR3 contains 12 residues. In DNA form, the CDR3 reads TGCGCCAGCAGAGAGGGGGGCTATGGCTACACCTTC. Translated, it gives CASREGGYGYTF.

The chain employs TRBV9 and TRBJ1-3; D is uncertain. The CDR3 sequence is 15 residues long. Germline lookup yields CDR1 SGDLS and CDR2 YYNGEE. With 1 base removed from V and 0 bases from J, the gap between germline ends came to 8 bases. The CDR3 nucleotides read TGTGCCAGCAGCGTATCCCCCAGCTCTGGAAACACCATATATTTT. Amino acids: CASSVSPSSGNTIYF.

This clone was found a few times. The chain carries TRBV29-1 and TRBJ1-6, with 9 bases identical to TRBD1. CDR3 length equals 13 residues. With 6 bases clipped from V and 7 bases from J, the junction kept 4 bases outside the gene matches. Germline lookup yields CDR1 SQVTM and CDR2 ANQGSEA. In DNA form, the CDR3 reads TGCAGCGTGGGACAGGGAGCGAATTCACCCCTCCACTTT. It codes for CSVGQGANSPLHF.

Comment on this clone: Distinct nucleotide sequences in the sample also encode this CDR3. V and J are TRBV7-2 and TRBJ1-2, with D tentatively TRBD1 (6 bases). V dropped 5 bases and J dropped 2 bases, with 9 bases sitting between them. The CDR3 sequence is 13 residues long. Germline values: CDR1 SGHTA, CDR2 FQGNSA. CDR3 sequence: CASSLGQNYGYTF. CDR3 coding DNA: TGTGCCAGCAGCCTCGGACAGAACTATGGCTACACCTTC. Filled out from reference TRBV7-2 and TRBJ1-2, the complete variable domain reads GAGVSQSPSNKVTEKGKDVELRCDPISGHTALYWYRQSLGQGLEFLIYFQGNSAPDKSGLPSDRFSAERTGGSVSTLTIQRTQQEDSAVYLCASSLGQNYGYTFGSGTRLTVV.